Listed below are T cell receptor beta chains from one sample, sequenced in a study of cytomegalovirus exposure and HLA in healthy donors. This table comes from immunoSEQ multiplex PCR, and its TCRdb copy is limited to in-frame clones, with some not included. Here the sample spans 120,000 to 150,000 clones, more than 55% being singletons. The sample was PBMCs. The receptors originated from a woman aged 60-70 years in good health and CMV-seronegative. CDR3s leave out the opening cysteine and the closing phenylalanine or tryptophan.

v_gene	CDR3aa
TRBV20-1	SAPGNYGYT
TRBV27	ASSSSWSGYSPTETQY
TRBV19	ASSMTGGRSYNEQF
TRBV5-6	ASSLFPGLAATDTQY
TRBV7-9	ASSQEAGVGAKNIQY
TRBV5-5	ASSLAGRPDTQY
TRBV7-2	ASLNAGIQETQY
TRBV15	ATSRETGRDGETQY
TRBV19	ASSETSGISYEQY
TRBV19	ASSRELPDTQY
TRBV4-3	ASSQAWAETQY
TRBV9	ASSKGLAGNTDTQY
TRBV29-1	SVGAGQGALVQF
TRBV19	ASSIATTGPETQY
TRBV18	ASSPPGGPGLAGLYEQY
TRBV5-6	ASSSTGARYEKLF
TRBV6-4	ASSKSGTSWDLTDTQY
TRBV10-2	ASSSGGHNEQF
TRBV7-3	ASTPSGPTGELF
TRBV28	ASSLQGALTEAF
TRBV29-1	SVLAGGANTGELF
TRBV9	ASSVGLSDTGELF
TRBV9	ALRGGGTYGYT
TRBV4-3	ASSEETGNRAKNIQY
TRBV19	ASSRHEWQSYGYT
TRBV1	TSTSTGTSGYCTDTQY
TRBV7-6	TSSLGQGAHQPQH
TRBV27	ASRQGARYRGYT
TRBV7-9	ASSLEILAGGPVTQY
TRBV5-6	ASSWAQGIDYGYT
TRBV7-2	ASSLARGGTDTQY
TRBV29-1	SVDPGTGRADTQY
TRBV6-1	ASSDRAGTNNEQF
TRBV4-1	ASSRGASGGSYNEQF
TRBV19	ASINNWGTGTNTEAF
TRBV10-3	ALRDREAYGYT
TRBV7-9	SSSFPGLANTGELF
TRBV14	ASSHSAFEAEAF
TRBV7-9	ASRSIDTDTQY
TRBV2	ASLGRAGTEAF
TRBV18	ASSPALASGEQF
TRBV2	ASSVERAPPTDTQY
TRBV6-5	ASREGGVGVETQY
TRBV11-2	ASSFIGRGDTDTQY
TRBV27	ASSQGELAKNIQY
TRBV4-1	ASSQDDRIRTGELF
TRBV6-1	ASSEAGTVNYGYT
TRBV28	ASSLRVPLYSYEQY
TRBV7-9	ASSPPGTAYGYT
TRBV6-5	ASSKTGAYEQY
TRBV2	ASSVGGGYEQY
TRBV5-1	ASSLALTSYNEQF
TRBV5-4	ASSLPDRAGETQY
TRBV7-3	ASSATGVQETQY
TRBV6-6	ASSYMEGGEQF
TRBV27	ASSLSGRVGNEQF
TRBV29-1	SGLQGNYGYT
TRBV25-1	ASSEWQGANEKLF
TRBV5-5	ASSFVAGGMGTDTQY